Described below is a single T cell receptor (beta chain) sequence and its context. This specimen comes from a study of blood T cell repertoires in COVID-19. Study-level background: From the United States, Italy and Spain came samples of acute and convalescent COVID-19. Sources were T cells, B-cell-depleted T cells, or PBMCs; the material itself was cDNA or gDNA.

In the authors' workflow: Amplifying reference gene primers gave estimates of nucleated cell counts. Clones were read by immunoSEQ multiplex PCR, and TCRdb kept only the in-frame ones, dropping some. V and J calls and clone size follow that table, whereas D and trimming were derived from the DNA. The sample lists about 110,000 clones, more than 60% seen once, with 20% to 25% in the top ten. The CDR3 is made up of 17 amino acids. CDR1 and CDR2 from the germline V gene are MNHEY and SMNVEV (reference sequence). V trimming: 6 bases; J trimming: 1 base; junction bases outside the gene matches: 8. This chain links TRBV27 with TRBJ1-6; 8 nucleotides agree with TRBD1. Sequences were obtained from peripheral blood. The receptor was derived from a man between 65 and 85 years old with active or convalescent COVID-19. The CDR3 DNA reads as TGTGCCAGCAGCCGAGGACAGGGTAGATCCTATAATTCACCCCTCCACTTT. It codes for CASSRGQGRSYNSPLHF.